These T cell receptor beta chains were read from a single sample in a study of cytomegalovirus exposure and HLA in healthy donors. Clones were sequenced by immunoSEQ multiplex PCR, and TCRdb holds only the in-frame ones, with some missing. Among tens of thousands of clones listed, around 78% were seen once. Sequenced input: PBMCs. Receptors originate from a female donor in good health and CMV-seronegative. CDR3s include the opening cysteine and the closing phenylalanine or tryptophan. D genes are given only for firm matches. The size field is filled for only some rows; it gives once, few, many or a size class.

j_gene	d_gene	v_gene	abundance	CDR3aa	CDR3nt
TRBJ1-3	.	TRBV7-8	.	CASSLRGGDGNTIYF	TGTGCCAGCAGCTTAAGGGGTGGCGATGGAAACACCATATATTTT
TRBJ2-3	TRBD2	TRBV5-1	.	CATRGGSGASTDTQYF	TGCGCCACTAGGGGGGGTAGCGGGGCCTCCACAGATACGCAGTATTTT
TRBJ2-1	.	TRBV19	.	CASSISGLEQFF	TGTGCCAGTAGTATTTCCGGTCTTGAGCAGTTCTTC
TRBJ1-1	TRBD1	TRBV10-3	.	CAISESGQGANTEAFF	TGTGCCATCAGTGAGTCGGGACAGGGGGCCAACACTGAAGCTTTCTTT
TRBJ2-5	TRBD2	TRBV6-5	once	CASRPGGNSLRGQYF	TGTGCCAGCAGGCCGGGAGGAAATTCACTACGAGGGCAGTACTTC
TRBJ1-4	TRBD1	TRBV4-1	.	CASSQAGTGDEKLFF	TGCGCCAGCAGCCAAGCCGGGACAGGGGATGAAAAACTGTTTTTT
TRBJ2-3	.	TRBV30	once	CAWSVQAADTQYF	TGTGCCTGGAGTGTACAGGCCGCGGATACGCAGTATTTT
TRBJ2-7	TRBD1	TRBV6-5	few	CASSSERQGTYEQYF	TGTGCCAGCAGTAGCGAGAGACAGGGAACCTACGAGCAGTACTTC
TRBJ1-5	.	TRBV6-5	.	CASNKRPDQPQHF	TGTGCCAGCAATAAGCGTCCCGATCAGCCCCAGCATTTT
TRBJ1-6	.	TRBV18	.	CASSPGQNHNSPLHF	TGTGCCAGCTCACCCGGACAGAATCATAATTCACCCCTCCACTTT
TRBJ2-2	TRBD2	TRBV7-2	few	CASSLGLAGGNTGELFF	TGTGCCAGCAGCTTAGGGCTAGCGGGGGGAAACACCGGGGAGCTGTTTTTT
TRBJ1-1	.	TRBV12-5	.	CASAWRGNTEAFF	TGTGCTAGTGCCTGGAGGGGGAACACTGAAGCTTTCTTT
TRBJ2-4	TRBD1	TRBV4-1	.	CASSPIDRGHSFSNIQYF	TGCGCCAGCAGCCCTATCGACAGGGGACATAGCTTCTCAAACATTCAGTACTTC
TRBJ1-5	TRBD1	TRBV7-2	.	CASSVDRVSNQPQHF	TGTGCCAGCAGCGTAGACAGGGTTAGCAATCAGCCCCAGCATTTT
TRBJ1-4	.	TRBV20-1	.	CSARWGEGLFF	TGCAGTGCTAGGTGGGGGGAAGGACTGTTTTTT
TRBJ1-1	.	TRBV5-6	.	CASSYRRGTEAFF	TGTGCCAGCAGCTATCGGAGGGGAACTGAAGCTTTCTTT
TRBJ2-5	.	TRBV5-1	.	CASSLMAVQETQYF	TGCGCCAGCAGCTTGATGGCAGTTCAAGAGACCCAGTACTTC
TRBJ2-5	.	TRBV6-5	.	CASSYSTGRGETQYF	TGTGCCAGCAGTTACAGTACAGGGAGAGGAGAGACCCAGTACTTC
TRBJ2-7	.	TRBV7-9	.	CASSLAITDNPYEQYF	TGTGCCAGCAGCTTAGCCATCACAGACAACCCCTACGAGCAGTACTTC
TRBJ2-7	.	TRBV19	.	CASSRPGFDEQYF	TGTGCCAGTAGCCGCCCAGGGTTCGACGAGCAGTACTTC
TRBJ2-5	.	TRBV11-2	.	CASSSNPAGQETQYF	TGTGCCAGCAGCTCCAATCCTGCAGGGCAAGAGACCCAGTACTTC
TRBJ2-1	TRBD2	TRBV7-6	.	CASSLVPSGGLEQFF	TGTGCCAGCAGCTTAGTGCCTAGCGGGGGTCTAGAGCAGTTCTTC
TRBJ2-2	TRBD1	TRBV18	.	CASSPLGQGSGELFF	TGTGCCAGCTCACCACTGGGACAGGGCTCCGGGGAGCTGTTTTTT
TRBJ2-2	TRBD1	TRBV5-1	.	CASSLSGQGPGELFF	TGCGCCAGCAGCTTGTCGGGACAGGGACCCGGGGAGCTGTTTTTT
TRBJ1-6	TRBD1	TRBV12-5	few	CASGLADRGTDYSPLHF	TGTGCTAGTGGTTTGGCCGACAGGGGAACGGATTACTCACCCCTCCACTTT
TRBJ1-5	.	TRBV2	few	CASSEKGGYQPQHF	TGTGCCAGCAGTGAAAAGGGGGGGTATCAGCCCCAGCATTTT
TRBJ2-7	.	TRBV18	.	CASSLTKTGTYEQYF	TGTGCCAGCTCACTGACGAAGACAGGTACCTACGAGCAGTACTTC
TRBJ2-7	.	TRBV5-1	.	CASSPGGGQQYEQYF	TGCGCCAGCAGCCCGGGGGGGGGACAGCAGTACGAGCAGTACTTC
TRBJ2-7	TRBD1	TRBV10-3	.	CAISGYTGGDEQYF	TGTGCCATCAGTGGGTATACAGGGGGCGACGAGCAGTACTTC
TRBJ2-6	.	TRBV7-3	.	CASSLIGLTSSGANVLTF	TGTGCCAGCAGCCTGATCGGTCTGACTAGCTCTGGGGCCAACGTCCTGACTTTC
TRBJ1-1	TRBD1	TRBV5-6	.	CASSPWWDRKAFF	TGTGCCAGCAGCCCCTGGTGGGACAGGAAAGCTTTCTTT
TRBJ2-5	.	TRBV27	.	CASSFLRQSGLETQYF	TGTGCCAGCAGTTTCCTTCGACAGTCAGGGTTAGAGACCCAGTACTTC
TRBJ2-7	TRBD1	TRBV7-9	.	CSSSTGQGLSQYF	TGTTCCAGCAGCACGGGACAGGGCCTGTCGCAGTACTTC
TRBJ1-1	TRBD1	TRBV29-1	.	CSVESSGTDEAFF	TGCAGCGTTGAATCGTCTGGGACAGATGAAGCTTTCTTT
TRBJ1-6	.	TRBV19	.	CASSNAGQLNSPLHF	TGTGCCAGTAGCAATGCTGGACAGCTTAATTCACCCCTCCACTTT
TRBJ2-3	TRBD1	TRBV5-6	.	CASSRDRGSTDTQYF	TGTGCCAGCAGCAGGGACAGGGGTAGCACAGATACGCAGTATTTT
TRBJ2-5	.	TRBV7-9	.	CASSINPRKSQETQYF	TGTGCCAGCAGCATCAACCCCAGGAAGTCCCAAGAGACCCAGTACTTC